This T cell receptor beta chain was identified in a study of glioma-infiltrating T cells after dendritic cell vaccination. Study-wide background: Glioblastoma patients came from Phase I and II dendritic cell vaccination trials.

Study-wide results and caveats: Complete blood and tumor specimen sets were limited to few patients.

Time point of the sample: after dendritic cell vaccination, including at tumor progression/relapse. Fresh-frozen tumor tissue and more than two years of survival data were available for all. Concerning this clone itself: Its target is unknown.

The primer mix had 60 V beta and 13 J beta primers. Assay: immunoSEQ multiplex PCR; the TCRdb copy retains only in-frame clones and omits some. The data contain just under 100,000 clones, more than 70% of them singletons. V shed 4 bases and J 4 bases; nucleotides not matched to a gene: 8. CDR1 is SGHRS and CDR2 is YFSETQ in the germline V gene. The CDR3 consists of 15 residues. Material: blood, obtained after dendritic cell vaccination. This chain uses TRBV5-1 with TRBJ1-1; TRBD1 matches at 9 bases. This clonotype originated in a human donor with glioblastoma. The CDR3 sequence is CASSGTGRVGTEAFF. For the CDR3, the DNA is TGCGCCAGCAGCGGGACAGGGCGGGTCGGCACTGAAGCTTTCTTT.